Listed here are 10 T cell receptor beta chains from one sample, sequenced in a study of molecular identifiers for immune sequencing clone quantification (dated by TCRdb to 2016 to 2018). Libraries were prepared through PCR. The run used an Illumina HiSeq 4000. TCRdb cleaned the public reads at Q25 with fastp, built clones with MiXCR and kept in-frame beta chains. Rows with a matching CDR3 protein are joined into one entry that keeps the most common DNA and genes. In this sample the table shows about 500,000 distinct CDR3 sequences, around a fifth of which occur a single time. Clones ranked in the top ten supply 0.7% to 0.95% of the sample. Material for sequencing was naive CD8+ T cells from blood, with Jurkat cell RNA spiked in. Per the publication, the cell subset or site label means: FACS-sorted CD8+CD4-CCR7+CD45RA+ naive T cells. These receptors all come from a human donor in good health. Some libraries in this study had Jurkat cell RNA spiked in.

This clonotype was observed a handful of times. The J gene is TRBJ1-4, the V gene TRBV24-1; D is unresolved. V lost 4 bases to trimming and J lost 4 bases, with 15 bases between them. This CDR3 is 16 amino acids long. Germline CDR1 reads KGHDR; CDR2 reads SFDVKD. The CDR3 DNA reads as TGTGCCACCAGTGAACATTTCCGGGCCTATAATGAAAAACTGTTTTTT. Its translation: CATSEHFRAYNEKLFF.

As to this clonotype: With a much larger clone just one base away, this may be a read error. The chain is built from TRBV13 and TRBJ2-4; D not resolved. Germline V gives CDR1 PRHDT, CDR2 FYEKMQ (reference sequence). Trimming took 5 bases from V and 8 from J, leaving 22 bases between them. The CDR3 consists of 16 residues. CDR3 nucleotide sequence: TGTGCCAGCAGCCCTTATGGAGAGGCCCTACAAGACATTCAGTACTTC. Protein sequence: CASSPYGEALQDIQYF. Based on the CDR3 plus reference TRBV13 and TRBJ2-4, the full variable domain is AAGVIQSPRHLIKEKRETATLKCYPIPRHDTVYWYQQGPGQDPQFLISFYEKMQSDKGSIPDRFSAQQFSDYHSELNMSSLELGDSALYFCASSPYGEALQDIQYFGAGTRLSVL.

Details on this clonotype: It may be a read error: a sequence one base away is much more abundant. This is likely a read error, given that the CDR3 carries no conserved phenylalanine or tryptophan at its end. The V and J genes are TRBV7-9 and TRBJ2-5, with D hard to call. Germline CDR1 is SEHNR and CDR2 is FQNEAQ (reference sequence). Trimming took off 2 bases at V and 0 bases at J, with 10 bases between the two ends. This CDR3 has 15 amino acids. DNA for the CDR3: TGTGCCAGCAGCTTATACGCAGACCACCAAGAGACCCAGTACCTC. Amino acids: CASSLYADHQETQYL.

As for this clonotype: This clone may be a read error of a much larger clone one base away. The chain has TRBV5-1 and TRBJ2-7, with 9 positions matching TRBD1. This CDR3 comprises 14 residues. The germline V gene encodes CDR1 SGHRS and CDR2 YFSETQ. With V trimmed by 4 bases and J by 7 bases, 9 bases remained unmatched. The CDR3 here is CASSIGTGKWEQYF. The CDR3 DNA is TGCGCCAGCAGCATCGGGACAGGGAAATGGGAGCAGTACTTC.

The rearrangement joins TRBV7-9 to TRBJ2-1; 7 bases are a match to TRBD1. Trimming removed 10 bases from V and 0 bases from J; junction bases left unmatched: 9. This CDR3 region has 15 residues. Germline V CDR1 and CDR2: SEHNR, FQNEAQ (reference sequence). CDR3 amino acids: CATRGQASSYNEQFF. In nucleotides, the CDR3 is TGTGCCACCCGAGGACAGGCCAGCTCCTACAATGAGCAGTTCTTC.

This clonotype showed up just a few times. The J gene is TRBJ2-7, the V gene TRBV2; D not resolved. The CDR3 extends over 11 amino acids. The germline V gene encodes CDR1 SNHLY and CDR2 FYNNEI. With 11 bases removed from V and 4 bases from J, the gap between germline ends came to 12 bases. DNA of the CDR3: TGTGCCCTCAGTTCAGGATACGAGCAGTACTTC. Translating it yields CALSSGYEQYF.

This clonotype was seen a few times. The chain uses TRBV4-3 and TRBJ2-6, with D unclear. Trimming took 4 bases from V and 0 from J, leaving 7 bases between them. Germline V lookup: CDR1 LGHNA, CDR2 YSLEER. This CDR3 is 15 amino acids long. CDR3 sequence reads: CASSPWYSGANVLTF. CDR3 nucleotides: TGCGCCAGCAGCCCTTGGTACTCTGGGGCCAACGTCCTGACTTTC.

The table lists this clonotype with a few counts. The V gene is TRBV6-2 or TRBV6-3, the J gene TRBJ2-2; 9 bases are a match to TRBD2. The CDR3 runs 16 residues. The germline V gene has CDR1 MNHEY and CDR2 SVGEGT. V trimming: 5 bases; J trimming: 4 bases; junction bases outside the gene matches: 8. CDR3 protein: CASSPWTSASTGELFF. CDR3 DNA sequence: TGTGCCAGCAGTCCCTGGACTAGCGCCTCCACCGGGGAGCTGTTTTTT.

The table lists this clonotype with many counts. CDR3 coding DNA: TGCAGCGCGGGAGCGGACTCCTACAATGAGCAGTTCTTC. It is translated as CSAGADSYNEQFF. The chain recombines TRBV29-1 with TRBJ2-1; perhaps TRBD2 as D (6 bases). The CDR3 extends over 13 amino acids. Deletions cut 7 bases from V and 0 bases from J, with 10 bases between. Germline lookup yields CDR1 SQVTM and CDR2 ANQGSEA.

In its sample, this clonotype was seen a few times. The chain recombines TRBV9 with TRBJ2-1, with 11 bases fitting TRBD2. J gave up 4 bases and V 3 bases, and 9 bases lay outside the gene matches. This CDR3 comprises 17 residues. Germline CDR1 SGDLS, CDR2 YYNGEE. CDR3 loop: CASSDDPLAGGYNEQFF. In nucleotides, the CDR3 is TGTGCCAGCAGCGACGACCCGCTAGCGGGGGGATACAATGAGCAGTTCTTC.